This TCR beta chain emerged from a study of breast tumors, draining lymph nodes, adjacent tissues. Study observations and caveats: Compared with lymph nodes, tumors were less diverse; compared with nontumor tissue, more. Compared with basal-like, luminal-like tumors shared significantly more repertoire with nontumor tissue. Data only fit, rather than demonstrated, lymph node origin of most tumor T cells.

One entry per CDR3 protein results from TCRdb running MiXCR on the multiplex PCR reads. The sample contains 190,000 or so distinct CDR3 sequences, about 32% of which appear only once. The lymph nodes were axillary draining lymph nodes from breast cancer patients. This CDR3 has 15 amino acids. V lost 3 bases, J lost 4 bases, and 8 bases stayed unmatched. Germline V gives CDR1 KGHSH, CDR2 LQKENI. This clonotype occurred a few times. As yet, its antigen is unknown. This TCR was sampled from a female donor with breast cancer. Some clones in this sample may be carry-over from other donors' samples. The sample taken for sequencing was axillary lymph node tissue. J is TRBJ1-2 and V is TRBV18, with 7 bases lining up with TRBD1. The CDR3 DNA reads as TGTGCCAGCTCACCGTCGACAGGGACGCTCTATGGCTACACCTTC. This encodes CASSPSTGTLYGYTF.